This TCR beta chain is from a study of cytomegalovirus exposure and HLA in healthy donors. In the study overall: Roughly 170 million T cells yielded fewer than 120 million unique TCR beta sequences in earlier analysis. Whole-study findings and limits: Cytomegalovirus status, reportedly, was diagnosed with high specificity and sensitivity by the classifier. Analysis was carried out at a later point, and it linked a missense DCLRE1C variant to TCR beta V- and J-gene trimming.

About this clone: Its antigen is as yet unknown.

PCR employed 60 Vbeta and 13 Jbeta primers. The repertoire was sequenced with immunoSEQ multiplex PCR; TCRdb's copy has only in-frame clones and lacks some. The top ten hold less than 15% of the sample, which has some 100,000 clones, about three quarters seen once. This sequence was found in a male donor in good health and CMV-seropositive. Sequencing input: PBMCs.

DNA of the CDR3: TGTGCCAGCAGTGAGATAGGGGACTACGAGCAGTACTTC. As protein: CASSEIGDYEQYF. The chain combines TRBV6-5 with TRBJ2-7; a weak D match, TRBD1 (5 bases). The CDR3 runs 13 residues. Germline CDR1 reads MNHEY; CDR2 reads SVGAGI. V lost 5 bases and J lost 3, with 11 bases in between.